This note documents a single TCR beta chain sequence. Germline assignment: CDR1 MDHEN and CDR2 SYDVKM. After removal of 5 bases from V and 0 bases from J, the junction contained 5 bases not matched to a gene. The CDR3 extends over 15 amino acids. The data derive from a study of cytomegalovirus exposure and HLA in healthy donors. Both 60 Vbeta primers and 13 Jbeta primers went into the PCR. Repertoires were generated with immunoSEQ multiplex PCR, while TCRdb's copy carries only in-frame clones and drops some. The sample lists more than 110,000 clones, under 80% seen once, with 8.8% in the top ten. The genes are TRBV28 and TRBJ2-3; TRBD1 matches 7 bases. The specimen was PBMCs. The clonotype was recovered from a woman aged 45-65 years in good health and CMV-seropositive. The CDR3 nucleotides read TGTGCCAGCAGTCCCGACAGGGTTAGCACAGATACGCAGTATTTT. Encoded protein: CASSPDRVSTDTQYF. The whole variable domain, filled in from reference TRBV28 and TRBJ2-3, reads DVKVTQSSRYLVKRTGEKVFLECVQDMDHENMFWYRQDPGLGLRLIYFSYDVKMKEKGDIPEGYSVSREKKERFSLILESASTNQTSMYLCASSPDRVSTDTQYFGPGTRLTVL.